Only a few counts were recorded for the clone carrying this T cell receptor beta chain. Its antigen is unidentified. At one boundary the junction diverges from the germline segment, which might be a read error. The sample is drawn from a study of human T cells and chemical hapten exposure. Study observations and caveats: Large CDR3 similarity clusters arose significantly more often from expanded TCRs than from controls.

Time point noted: patch test 2, 6 weeks after DPC sensitization. Treatment described: therapeutic diphenylcyclopropenone sensitization with weekly scalp DPC. Unseparated into fractions, whole blood served as the source from which total RNA was extracted. Germline CDR1 DFQATT, CDR2 SNEGSKA (reference sequence). This CDR3 contains 16 residues. Unique molecular identifiers were attached to individual cDNA molecules within the library. In the authors' methods: Per-sample TCR counts ranged from 23,224 to 690,600, median around 100,000. TCRdb re-called the RACE reads with MiXCR, one entry per CDR3 protein. TCRdb's processing, not the authors' own work, is the source of the V and J calls. Altogether some 88,000 distinct CDR3 sequences are present, around 10% being singletons, with the ten largest covering roughly 2.2%.

The sample was whole blood, taken in connection with sensitization to the hapten diphenylcyclopropenone (DPC). The clonotype was recovered from a man aged 40-49 years with alopecia areata. Some clones in this sample may be carry-over from other donors' samples. The chain is built from TRBV20-1 and TRBJ1-5; D is unclear. CDR3 DNA: TGTTCACCTTCGGCCTCCGCCCCTTATAGCAATCAGCCCCAGCATTTT. It encodes CSPSASAPYSNQPQHF.